The 12 T cell receptor beta chains given below trace back to one sample, sequenced in a study of graft-versus-host responses after intestinal transplantation. These TCRs are of unknown antigen specificity. Only in-frame clones appear in the TCRdb table, and some are missing; sequencing was by immunoSEQ multiplex PCR. The data contain 100,000 or so clones, about 90% of them seen just once; the ten biggest clones take up around 0.86%. This material consisted of unstimulated CD4+ T cells sorted from spleen or lymph node cells, taken before transplant. These receptors came from a human donor who was the organ donor for an intestinal transplant.

On this clone: In the same sample, other DNA sequences code for this CDR3. The V gene is TRBV11-2, the J gene TRBJ2-5; 11 bases match TRBD2. CDR1 is SGHAT, CDR2 FQNNGV, per germline. V lost 2 bases, J lost 5 bases, and 1 base stayed unmatched. There are 14 residues in the CDR3. The CDR3 DNA reads as TGTGCCAGCAGCTTACTAGCGGGGGGTGAGACCCAGTACTTC. As protein: CASSLLAGGETQYF.

J is TRBJ1-5 and V is TRBV5-6; no clear D gene. The CDR3 is 13 amino acids. The germline CDR1 and CDR2 sequences are SGHDT and YYEEEE. The V end lost 1 base, the J end lost 0 bases, and 2 bases lay between the germline ends. CDR3 nucleotides: TGTGCCAGCAGCTTGTTTAGCAATCAGCCCCAGCATTTT. This gives the protein CASSLFSNQPQHF.

This chain joins TRBV12-5 and TRBJ2-3, with D tentatively TRBD2 (6 bases). Germline V gives CDR1 LGHNT, CDR2 FRNRAP. Trimming removed 5 bases from V and 4 bases from J, with 10 bases in between. This CDR3 is 13 amino acids long. The CDR3 DNA follows: TGTGCTAGTGGTACGGGAGACTCAGATACGCAGTATTTT. Encoded protein: CASGTGDSDTQYF. Full variable domain (rest looked up from reference TRBV12-5 and TRBJ2-3): DARVTQTPRHKVTEMGQEVTMRCQPILGHNTVFWYRQTMMQGLELLAYFRNRAPLDDSGMPKDRFSAEMPDATLATLKIQPSEPRDSAVYFCASGTGDSDTQYFGPGTRLTVL.

The chain recombines TRBV2 with TRBJ2-6, with D possibly being TRBD1 (6 bases). Germline-derived CDR1 and CDR2 are SNHLY and FYNNEI. V lost 6 bases and J 0 bases, leaving 12 bases between the germline ends. The CDR3 is 16 residues long. The CDR3 region is CASREDSGSGANVLTF. The CDR3 DNA reads as TGTGCCAGCAGGGAGGACAGTGGCTCTGGGGCCAACGTCCTGACTTTC. Full variable domain (outside the CDR3, taken from reference TRBV2 and TRBJ2-6): EPEVTQTPSHQVTQMGQEVILRCVPISNHLYFYWYRQILGQKVEFLVSFYNNEISEKSEIFDDQFSVERPDGSNFTLKIRSTKLEDSAMYFCASREDSGSGANVLTFGAGSRLTVL.

This chain connects TRBV5-1 to TRBJ1-6, with 11 bases lining up with TRBD1. This CDR3 comprises 14 residues. J was trimmed by 7 bases and V by 7 bases; bases with no gene match: 4. Germline V CDR1 and CDR2: SGHRS, YFSETQ. The CDR3 here is CASGQGAQNSPLHF. CDR3 nucleotide sequence: TGCGCCAGCGGACAGGGGGCGCAAAATTCACCCCTCCACTTT.

The chain couples TRBV2 to TRBJ2-1; 10 bases align to TRBD2. V lost 9 bases and J lost 9; bases outside the gene matches: 14. CDR3 length equals 15 residues. From germline, CDR1 is SNHLY and CDR2 FYNNEI. CDR3 nucleotides: TGTGCCAGTTACCCTAGCGGGGGCCCCATGGGTGAGCAGTTCTTC. This sequence encodes CASYPSGGPMGEQFF.

This clone was observed a few times. The V and J genes are TRBV6-1 and TRBJ1-4; D perhaps matches TRBD1 (6 bases). The V gene lost 6 bases and the J gene lost 12 bases, with 14 bases spanning the gap. Germline V gene sequence: CDR1 MNHNS, CDR2 SASEGT. The CDR3 extends over 12 amino acids. This chain's CDR3 is CASSEGVSELFF. In DNA, the CDR3 is TGTGCCAGCAGCGAGGGGGTATCGGAACTGTTTTTT.

In this sample, this clone turned up once. The chain carries TRBV4-2 and TRBJ2-5; 8 bases agree with TRBD1. The V and J ends lost 2 bases and 4 bases, in that order; junction bases with no gene match: 9. The germline gives CDR1 LGHNA, CDR2 YNFKEQ. The CDR3 loop spans 16 amino acids. The CDR3: CASSQIQGAAGETQYF. In DNA form, the CDR3 reads TGTGCCAGCAGCCAAATCCAGGGGGCGGCTGGAGAGACCCAGTACTTC.

The chain combines TRBV6-5 with TRBJ2-3; TRBD1 might be the D (5 bases). The germline V and J ends were trimmed by 4 bases and 0 bases, with 14 bases remaining between them. This CDR3 region has 16 residues. The V gene's germline CDR1 is MNHEY and CDR2 SVGAGI. The DNA for the CDR3 is TGTGCCAGCAGTTTAACCGGACGGACAAGCACAGATACGCAGTATTTT. The encoded protein is CASSLTGRTSTDTQYF.

The chain recombines TRBV10-3 with TRBJ2-3; no reliable D call. CDR1 and CDR2 (germline): ENHRY, SYGVKD. V was cut by 0 bases and J by 5 bases, with 9 bases left in between. The CDR3 is made up of 14 amino acids. The CDR3 DNA reads TGTGCCATCAGTGAGTCGAACACCATAGATACGCAGTATTTT. It translates to CAISESNTIDTQYF.

The chain links TRBV2 to TRBJ1-1; D gene unclear. The V end was cut by 7 bases, the J end by 0 bases, with 12 bases between. The CDR3 is made up of 14 amino acids. Looked up from germline, CDR1 is SNHLY and CDR2 is FYNNEI. The CDR3 nucleotides read TGTGCCAGCACCGACGGGGAAATGAACACTGAAGCTTTCTTT. Protein product: CASTDGEMNTEAFF.

The V and J genes are TRBV10-2 and TRBJ1-1; D is possibly TRBD1 (5 bases). The CDR3 runs to 13 residues. The V and J ends lost 6 bases and 2 bases respectively, with 10 bases between them. The germline CDR1 and CDR2 sequences are WSHSY and SAAADI. The CDR3 DNA reads TGCGCCAGCAGAGACCGGGACAACACTGAAGCTTTCTTT. Its translation: CASRDRDNTEAFF.